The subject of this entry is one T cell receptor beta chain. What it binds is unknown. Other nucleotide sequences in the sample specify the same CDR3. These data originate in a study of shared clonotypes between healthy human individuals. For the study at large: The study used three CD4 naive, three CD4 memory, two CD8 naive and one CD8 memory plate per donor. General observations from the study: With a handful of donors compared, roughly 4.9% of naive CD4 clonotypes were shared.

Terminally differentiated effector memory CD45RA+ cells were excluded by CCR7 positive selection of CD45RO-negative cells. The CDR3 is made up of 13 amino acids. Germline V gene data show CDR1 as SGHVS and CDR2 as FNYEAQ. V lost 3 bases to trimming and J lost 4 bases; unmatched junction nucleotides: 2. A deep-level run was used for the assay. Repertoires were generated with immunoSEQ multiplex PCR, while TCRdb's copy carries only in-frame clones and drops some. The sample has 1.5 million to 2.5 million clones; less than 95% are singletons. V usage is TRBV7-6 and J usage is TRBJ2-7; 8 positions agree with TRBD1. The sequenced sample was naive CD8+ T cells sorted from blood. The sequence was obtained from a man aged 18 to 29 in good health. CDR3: CASSLDRAYEQYF. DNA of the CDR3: TGTGCCAGCAGCTTGGACAGGGCTTACGAGCAGTACTTC.